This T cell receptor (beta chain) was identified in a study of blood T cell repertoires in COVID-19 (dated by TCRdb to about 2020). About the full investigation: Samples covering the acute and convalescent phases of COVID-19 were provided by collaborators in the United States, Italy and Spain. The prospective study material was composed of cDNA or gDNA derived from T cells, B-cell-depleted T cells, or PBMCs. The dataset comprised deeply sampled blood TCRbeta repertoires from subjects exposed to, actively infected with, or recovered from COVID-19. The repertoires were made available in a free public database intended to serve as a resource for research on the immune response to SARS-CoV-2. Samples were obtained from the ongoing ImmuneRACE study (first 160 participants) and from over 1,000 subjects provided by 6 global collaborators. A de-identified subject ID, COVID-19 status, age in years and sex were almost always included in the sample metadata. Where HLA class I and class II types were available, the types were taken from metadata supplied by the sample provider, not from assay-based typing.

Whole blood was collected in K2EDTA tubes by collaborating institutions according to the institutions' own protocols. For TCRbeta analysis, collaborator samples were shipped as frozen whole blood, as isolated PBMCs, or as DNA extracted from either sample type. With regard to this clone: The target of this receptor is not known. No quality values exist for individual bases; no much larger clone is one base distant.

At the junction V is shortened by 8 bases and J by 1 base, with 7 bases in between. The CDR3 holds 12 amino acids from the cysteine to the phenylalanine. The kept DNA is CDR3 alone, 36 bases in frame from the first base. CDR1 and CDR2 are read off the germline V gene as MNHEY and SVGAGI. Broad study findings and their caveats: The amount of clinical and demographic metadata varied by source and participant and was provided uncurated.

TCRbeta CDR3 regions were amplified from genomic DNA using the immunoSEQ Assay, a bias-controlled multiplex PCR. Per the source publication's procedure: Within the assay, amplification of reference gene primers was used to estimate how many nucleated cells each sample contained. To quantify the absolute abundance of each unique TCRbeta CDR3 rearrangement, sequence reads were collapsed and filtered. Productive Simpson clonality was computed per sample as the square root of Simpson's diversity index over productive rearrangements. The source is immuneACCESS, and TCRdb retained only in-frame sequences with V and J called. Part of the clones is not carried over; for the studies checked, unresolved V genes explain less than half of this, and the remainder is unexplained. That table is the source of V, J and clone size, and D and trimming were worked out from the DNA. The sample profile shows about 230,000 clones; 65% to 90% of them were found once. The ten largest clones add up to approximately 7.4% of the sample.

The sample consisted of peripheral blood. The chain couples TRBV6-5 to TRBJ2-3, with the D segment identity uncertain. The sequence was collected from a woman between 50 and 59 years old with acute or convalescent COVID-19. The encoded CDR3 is CASLARTDTQYF. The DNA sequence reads TGTGCCAGCTTGGCCCGCACAGATACGCAGTATTTT.